These 16 T cell receptor beta chains were all obtained from the same sample, sequenced in a study of T cells expressing NK-cell markers (dated by TCRdb to the early 2020s). The method was 5' RACE. TCRdb records Illumina HiSeq 2000 as the sequencer. Reads reprocessed by TCRdb are summarized as one entry per CDR3 protein sequence, and DNA is absent. The sample table includes 350,000 to 450,000 distinct CDR3 sequences. The top ten hold 5.2% of the sample. Sequences were obtained from blood T cells: a sorted CD56 or NKG2C T cell subset, CD4+ or CD8+ T cells, or bulk PBMC T cells (not recorded which). Receptors originate from a man aged 18 to 69 in good health.

The rearrangement links TRBV19 to TRBJ1-5; TCRdb indicates TRBD1, and absent DNA this call remains unverified. CDR3 length equals 15 residues. Germline assignment: CDR1 LNHDA and CDR2 SQIVND (reference sequence). The chain's CDR3 is CASRMQGYSNQPQHF.

The chain couples TRBV30 to TRBJ2-1; with no DNA, the TCRdb D assignment of TRBD1 cannot be verified. Germline CDR1 reads GTSNPN; CDR2 reads SVGIG (reference sequence). The CDR3 consists of 16 residues. The CDR3 sequence is CAWSVLSGGTYNEQFF.

The chain combines TRBV9 with TRBJ2-1; the TCRdb call, TRBD2, lacks DNA for checking. CDR1 and CDR2 (germline): SGDLS, YYNGEE. The CDR3 is made up of 16 amino acids. CDR3 region: CASSSTPRGGFDEQFF.

The chain has TRBV4-1 and TRBJ2-3. The CDR3 contains 12 residues. Per the germline V gene, CDR1 is MGHRA and CDR2 is YSYEKL. The CDR3 spells CASSQAGATQYF.

V usage is TRBV5-5 and J usage is TRBJ2-2; lacking DNA, the TRBD1 call made by TCRdb goes unchecked. This CDR3 is built from 15 residues. Germline CDR1 reads SGHKS; CDR2 reads YYEKEE (reference sequence). The chain's CDR3 is CASSLGQGANGELFF.

V and J are TRBV12-3 or TRBV12-4 and TRBJ1-3. This CDR3 spans 14 amino acids. The CDR3 loop is CASSFGGSGNTIYF.

V usage is TRBV12-3 or TRBV12-4 and J usage is TRBJ1-5; the TRBD1 assignment by TCRdb is unverifiable without DNA. The CDR3 length is 16 residues. The CDR3 is CASSHNLDRPNQPQHF.

The chain couples TRBV3-1 to TRBJ2-3; with no DNA, the TCRdb D assignment of TRBD2 cannot be verified. The germline V gene encodes CDR1 LGHDT and CDR2 YNNKEL (reference sequence). The CDR3 sequence is 19 residues long. CDR3 residues: CASSQKWASGGVGTDTQYF.

V usage is TRBV15 and J usage is TRBJ2-7; without DNA, the TCRdb call of TRBD1 cannot be checked. The CDR3 runs 15 residues. The germline gives CDR1 LNHNV, CDR2 YYDKDF (reference sequence). The CDR3 is CATSRETGMRYEQYF.

This sequence joins TRBV12-3 or TRBV12-4 and TRBJ2-6. This CDR3 has 18 amino acids. CDR3 region: CASSLATRHKAGANVLTF.

This chain joins TRBV27 and TRBJ2-5; the D call from TCRdb, TRBD2, cannot be confirmed without DNA. This CDR3 comprises 18 residues. CDR1 and CDR2 (germline): MNHEY, SMNVEV (reference sequence). The chain's CDR3 is CASARKGWTSGTQETQYF.

The gene calls are TRBV2 and TRBJ1-1; TCRdb gives TRBD1 as the D gene, but with no DNA this cannot be confirmed. The CDR3 sequence is 15 residues long. The germline V gene encodes CDR1 SNHLY and CDR2 FYNNEI. CDR3: CASSAGGAGNTEAFF.

The J gene is TRBJ2-5, the V gene TRBV29-1; as DNA is missing, the TRBD1 call by TCRdb cannot be tested. CDR1 is SQVTM and CDR2 is ANQGSEA in the germline V gene. The length of the CDR3 is 13 residues. The CDR3 loop reads CSVGNRGQETQYF.

The chain recombines TRBV20-1 with TRBJ1-2; lacking DNA, the TRBD1 call made by TCRdb goes unchecked. Germline values: CDR1 DFQATT, CDR2 SNEGSKA (reference sequence). CDR3 size: 13 residues. The CDR3 protein is CSANRDRADGYTF.

The gene calls are TRBV2 and TRBJ2-7; TCRdb designates TRBD1, a call that cannot be tested without DNA. The CDR3 is 14 amino acids. Germline lookup yields CDR1 SNHLY and CDR2 FYNNEI. CDR3 sequence: CASSEAWQGDEQYF.

The chain couples TRBV4-2 to TRBJ1-1; TCRdb picks TRBD1, but there is no DNA to check that call. The CDR3 loop spans 15 amino acids. From germline, CDR1 is LGHNA and CDR2 YNFKEQ. CDR3 sequence: CASSQEITGGSEAFF.